These 4 T cell receptor beta chains originate from one sample sequenced in a study of blood T cell repertoires in COVID-19. The repertoire was sequenced with immunoSEQ multiplex PCR; TCRdb's copy has only in-frame clones and lacks some. Of some 150,000 clones listed, 70% to 90% are singletons. The sample taken for sequencing was peripheral blood. Every receptor here comes from a human donor in a cohort sampled during active COVID-19.

The chain has TRBV28 and TRBJ1-6; D is undetermined. Germline CDR1 reads MDHEN; CDR2 reads SYDVKM. The CDR3 runs 15 residues. The V end lost 3 bases, the J end lost 5 bases, and 11 bases lay between the germline ends. The CDR3 sequence: CASSFSRGNNSPLHF. The CDR3 DNA reads TGTGCCAGCAGTTTTAGCCGAGGAAATAATTCACCCCTCCACTTT.

V is TRBV5-1 and J is TRBJ2-7; 12 bases fit TRBD1. CDR1 SGHRS and CDR2 YFSETQ come from the germline V gene. The CDR3 runs 14 residues. The V gene end was trimmed by 2 bases and the J gene end by 6 bases; junction bases not matched to a gene: 3. The CDR3 loop is CASSFGTGGSEQYF. DNA for the CDR3: TGCGCCAGCAGCTTTGGGACAGGGGGCTCCGAGCAGTACTTC.

The chain uses TRBV10-3 and TRBJ1-1; possibly TRBD1 for D (6 bases). In germline, CDR1 is ENHRY, CDR2 SYGVKD. Trimming took 6 bases from V and 5 from J, leaving 16 bases between them. This CDR3 is built from 14 residues. The CDR3 DNA is TGTGCCATCAGCGGTGACAGGAGGTGGACTGAAGCTTTCTTT. As protein: CAISGDRRWTEAFF.

The CDR3 loop is CASSFIAEKETQYF. The DNA of the CDR3 is TGCGCCAGCAGCTTCATTGCCGAGAAAGAGACCCAGTACTTC. The genes are TRBV5-1 and TRBJ2-5; D is uncertain. This CDR3 is 14 amino acids long. With 2 bases removed from V and 3 bases from J, the gap between germline ends came to 11 bases. CDR1 SGHRS and CDR2 YFSETQ come from the germline V gene.